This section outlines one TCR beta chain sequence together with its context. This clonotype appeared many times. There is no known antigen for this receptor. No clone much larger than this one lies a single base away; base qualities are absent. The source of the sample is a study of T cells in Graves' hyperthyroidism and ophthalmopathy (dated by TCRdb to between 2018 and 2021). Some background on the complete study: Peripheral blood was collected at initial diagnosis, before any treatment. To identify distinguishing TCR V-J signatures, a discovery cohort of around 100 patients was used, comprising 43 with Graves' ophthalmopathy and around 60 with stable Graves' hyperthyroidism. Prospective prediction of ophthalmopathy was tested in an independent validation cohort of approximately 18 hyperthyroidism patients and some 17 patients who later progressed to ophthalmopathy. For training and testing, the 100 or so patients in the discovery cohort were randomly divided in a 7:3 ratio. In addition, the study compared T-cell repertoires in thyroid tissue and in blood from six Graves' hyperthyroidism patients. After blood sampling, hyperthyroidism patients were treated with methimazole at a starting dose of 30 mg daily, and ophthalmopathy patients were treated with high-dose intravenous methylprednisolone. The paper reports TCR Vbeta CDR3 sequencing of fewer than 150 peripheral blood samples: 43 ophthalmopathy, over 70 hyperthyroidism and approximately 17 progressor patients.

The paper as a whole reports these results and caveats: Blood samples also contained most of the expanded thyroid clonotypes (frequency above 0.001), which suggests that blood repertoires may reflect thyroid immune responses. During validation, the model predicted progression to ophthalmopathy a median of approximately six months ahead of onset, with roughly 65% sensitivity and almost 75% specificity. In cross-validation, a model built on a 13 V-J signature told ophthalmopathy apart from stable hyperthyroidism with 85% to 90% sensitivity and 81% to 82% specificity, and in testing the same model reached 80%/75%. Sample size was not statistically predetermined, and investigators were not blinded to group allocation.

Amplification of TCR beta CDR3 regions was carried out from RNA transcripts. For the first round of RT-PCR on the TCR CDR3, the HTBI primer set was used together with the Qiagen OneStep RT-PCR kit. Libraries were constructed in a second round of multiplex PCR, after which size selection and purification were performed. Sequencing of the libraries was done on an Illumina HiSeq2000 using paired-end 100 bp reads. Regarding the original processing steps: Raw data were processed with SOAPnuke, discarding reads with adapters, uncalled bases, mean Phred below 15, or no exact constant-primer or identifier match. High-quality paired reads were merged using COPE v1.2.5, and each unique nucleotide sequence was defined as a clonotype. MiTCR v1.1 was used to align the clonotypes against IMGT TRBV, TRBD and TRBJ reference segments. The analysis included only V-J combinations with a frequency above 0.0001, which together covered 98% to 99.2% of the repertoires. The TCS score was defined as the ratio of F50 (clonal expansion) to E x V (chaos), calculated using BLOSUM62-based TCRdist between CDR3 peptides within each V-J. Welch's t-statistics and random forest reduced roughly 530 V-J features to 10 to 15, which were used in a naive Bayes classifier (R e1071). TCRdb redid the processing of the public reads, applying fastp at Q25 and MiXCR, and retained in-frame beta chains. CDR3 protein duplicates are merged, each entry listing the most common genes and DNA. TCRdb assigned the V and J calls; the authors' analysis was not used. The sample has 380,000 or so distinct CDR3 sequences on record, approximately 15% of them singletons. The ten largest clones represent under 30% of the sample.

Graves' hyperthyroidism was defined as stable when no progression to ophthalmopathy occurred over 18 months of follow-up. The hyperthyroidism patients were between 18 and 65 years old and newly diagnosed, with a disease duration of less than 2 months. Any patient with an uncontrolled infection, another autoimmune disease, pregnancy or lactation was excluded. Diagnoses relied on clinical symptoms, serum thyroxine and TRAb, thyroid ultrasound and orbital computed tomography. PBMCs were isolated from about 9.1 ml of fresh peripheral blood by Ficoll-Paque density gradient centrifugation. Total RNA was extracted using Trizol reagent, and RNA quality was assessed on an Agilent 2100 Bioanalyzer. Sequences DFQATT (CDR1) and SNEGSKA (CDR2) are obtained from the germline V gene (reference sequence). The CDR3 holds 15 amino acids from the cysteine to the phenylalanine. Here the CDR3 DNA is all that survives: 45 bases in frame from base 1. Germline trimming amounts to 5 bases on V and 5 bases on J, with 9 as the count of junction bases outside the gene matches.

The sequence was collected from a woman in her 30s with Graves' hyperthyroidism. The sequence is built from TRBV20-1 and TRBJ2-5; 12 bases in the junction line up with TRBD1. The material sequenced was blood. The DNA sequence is TGCAGTGCTGGAACCGGGACAGGGGGCAGGGAGACCCAGTACTTC. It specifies CSAGTGTGGRETQYF.